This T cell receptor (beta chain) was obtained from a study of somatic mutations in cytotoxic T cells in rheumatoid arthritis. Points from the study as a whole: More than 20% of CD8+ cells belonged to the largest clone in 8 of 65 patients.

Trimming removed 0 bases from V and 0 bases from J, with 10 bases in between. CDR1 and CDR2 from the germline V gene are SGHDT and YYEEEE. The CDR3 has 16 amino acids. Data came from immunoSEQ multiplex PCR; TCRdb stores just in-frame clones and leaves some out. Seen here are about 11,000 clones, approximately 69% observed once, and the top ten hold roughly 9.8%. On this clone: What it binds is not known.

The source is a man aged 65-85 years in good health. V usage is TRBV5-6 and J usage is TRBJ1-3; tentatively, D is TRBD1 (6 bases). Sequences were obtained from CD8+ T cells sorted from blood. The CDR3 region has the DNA TGTGCCAGCAGCTTGGAGACAGGATACTCTGGAAACACCATATATTTT. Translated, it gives CASSLETGYSGNTIYF.